The entry below gives a single T cell receptor (beta chain) sequence along with its context. PCR employed 60 Vbeta and 13 Jbeta primers. Clones were read by immunoSEQ multiplex PCR, and TCRdb kept only the in-frame ones, dropping some. The table lists some 110,000 clones, over 75% of them singletons, with more than 2% in the top ten. The sample belongs to a study of cytomegalovirus exposure and HLA in healthy donors. Germline V gene data show CDR1 as SGDLS and CDR2 as YYNGEE. CDR3 size: 15 residues. Trimming removed 4 bases from V and 4 bases from J; junction bases left unmatched: 7. The sequenced sample consisted of PBMCs. The sequence was obtained from a man younger than 40 in good health and CMV-seronegative. V and J are TRBV9 and TRBJ1-2, with 10 bases aligning to TRBD1. The CDR3 sequence: CASSPRQGASYGYTF. Here the CDR3 DNA reads TGTGCCAGCAGCCCCAGACAGGGGGCTTCCTATGGCTACACCTTC.